This entry is about one T cell receptor (beta chain). Its antigen remains unknown. Treatment given: some 19 received Ad26.COV2.S at low or high dose, single or two shots; five or six received placebo; per-sample allocation not given. It was on day 63 after the first vaccine or placebo injection that samples were taken. The data were obtained in a study of Ad26.COV2.S vaccination and SARS-CoV-2 variants. Study-wide points: Measures of TCR breadth and depth may have fallen short of total T cell responses.

Method: immunoSEQ multiplex PCR; TCRdb's copy keeps in-frame clones and lacks some. In the table there are about 350,000 clones, about 87% of which are singletons. Sequencing used peripheral blood, obtained in a trial of Ad26.COV2.S vaccine versus placebo. The receptor was isolated from a person aged 18 to 65 who received the Ad26.COV2.S COVID-19 vaccine or a placebo.

This CDR3 is CASSPKGQAANEKLFF. DNA of the CDR3: TGCGCCAGCAGCCCCAAGGGACAGGCGGCTAATGAAAAACTGTTTTTT. V and J are TRBV4-3 and TRBJ1-4; 8 nucleotides line up with TRBD1. Looked up from germline, CDR1 is LGHNA and CDR2 is YSLEER. V shed 4 bases and J 3 bases; nucleotides not matched to a gene: 7. The CDR3 has 16 residues.